This T cell receptor beta chain was sequenced in a study of blood T cells in healthy people across ages (dated by TCRdb to the mid-2010s). Background for the entire study: In model experiments, template switching captured about one uniquely barcoded TCR beta cDNA molecule for every two T cells. Using deep sequencing normalized with unique cDNA molecular identifiers, the study measured how TCR beta repertoire diversity changes with age. To avoid experimental bias, donors of different ages were spread randomly across the sequencing lanes. Four age groups were formed from the donors: young (average roughly 15 years), middle-aged (around 39), aged (roughly 56) and long-lived (around 82). The study analyzed two additional independent replicas of 1 million unique cDNA reads from the same blood draw for two donors, one aged 18 to 30 and one aged 80 or older. The study at large found these results: Estimates of total diversity based on one million sequenced T cells were regarded as lower bounds and as underestimates. The CMV infection status of donors was not known, potentially confounding age-related changes in expanded clonotypes. Because profiling used bulk unsorted PBMCs, naive and antigen-experienced compartments could not be compared conclusively. The percentage of naive T cells measured by flow cytometry correlated strongly with observed TCR beta diversity. The long-lived group showed more naive CD4+ T cells, fewer expanded clones and increased TCR diversity than the aged group, suggesting age selection. As age increased, observed TCR beta diversity per million T cells dropped in a roughly linear way, and a significant reduction was already evident by age roughly 36.

The 40 or so donors, aged 6 to 90 years, were systemically healthy Caucasian individuals from Russia. About 9.6 milliliters of peripheral blood were collected from each donor into EDTA-treated Vacutainer tubes. Ficoll-Paque density-gradient centrifugation was used to isolate PBMCs, with at least 6.5 million per sample. Total RNA, at least 6 micrograms per sample, was extracted from PBMCs with Trizol reagent. For every donor, flow cytometry on a PBMC aliquot measured the percentage of naive CD45RAhigh/CD27high T cells. Concerning this clonotype itself: What antigen it recognizes has not been identified. Base qualities are not at hand, and no much larger clone is one base apart.

The library came from 5' RACE. TCRdb names Illumina HiSeq 2500 as the instrument used. The second PCR ran for about 6 to 12 cycles and used a J-beta primer mix along with a sample-barcoded 5' primer. A template-switch 5' adaptor carrying 12 random nucleotides introduced a unique molecular identifier onto each TCR beta cDNA molecule. Each sample yielded at least 2.5 million CDR3-containing paired-end reads. First-strand cDNA synthesis was performed from all RNA using the Mint cDNA synthesis kit, with priming by a TRBC-specific oligonucleotide. Following uracil-DNA glycosylase treatment, all cDNA underwent a first 18-cycle PCR with the universal primers M1SS and BC2_uni_R. The study's own analysis went as follows. For normalization, 1 million high-quality reads, each with a distinct molecular identifier, were randomly selected from each sample. Reads with shared molecular identifiers were discarded instead of being binned into consensus sequences. MiTCR, run with a Q25 quality threshold and the strictest error-elimination algorithm, handled CDR3 identification, clonotype clustering and error correction. Lower-bound total TCR beta diversity was estimated with a nonparametric unseen species model using Euler transformation. TCRdb's own reprocessing of the public reads used fastp at Q25 and MiXCR and kept productive beta chains. Rows are unified per CDR3 protein, each entry keeping the most common DNA and genes. Here the V and J calls rest on TCRdb's processing, not on the authors' analysis. The sample includes about 1.7 million distinct CDR3 sequences, with roughly 27% observed a single time. The ten largest clonotypes hold over 7% of the sample.

The CDR3 runs 16 amino acids, cysteine and phenylalanine included. The only DNA kept is the CDR3, 48 bases in frame from the first base. From the germline V gene, CDR1 is LGHNA and CDR2 is YSLEER. Germline trimming amounts to 0 bases on V and 7 bases on J, with 6 as the count of junction bases outside the gene matches. Recombination joined TRBV4-3 with TRBJ1-6; 7 of the junction bases match TRBD1. Sequencing was performed on blood. The sequence was obtained from a woman aged 25 to 39 in good health. The CDR3 reads CASSQDGRGGNSPLHF. The DNA is as follows: TGCGCCAGCAGCCAAGACGGCAGGGGGGGCAATTCACCCCTCCACTTT.